This TCR beta chain was observed in a study of T-cell reconstitution after alpha-beta-depleted transplantation in children. This clonotype was observed at least ten times. The antigen is undetermined. The germline CDR1 and CDR2 sequences are MNHNS and SASEGT. CDR3 size: 14 residues. J lost 3 bases, V lost 6 bases, and 4 bases had no gene match. Study-wide findings and caveats: At around two months after transplant, the alpha-beta T cells were reportedly derived from several hundred expanded clones that came from non-depleted graft cells. Some patients' high day-60 TCRbeta diversity was attributed to recipient cells surviving conditioning.

The TCRbeta library incorporated unique molecular identifiers. From the PCR reads, TCRdb called clonotypes with MiXCR, one entry per CDR3 protein. The repertoire consists of around 250,000 distinct CDR3 sequences, with 6.5% to 9% occurring once and the leading ten covering just under 6.5%. The sequences come from PBMCs, mostly from graft donor cells, collected 180 days after TCRalphabeta/CD19-depleted stem cell transplant. The sequence was obtained from a male patient younger than 18 who had a stem cell transplant for acute lymphoblastic leukemia, so the T cells may come from the graft donor. V is TRBV6-1 and J is TRBJ2-7; 11 positions match TRBD2. The CDR3 DNA is TGTGCCAGCAGAACTAGCGGGGGCGTCTACGAGCAGTACTTC. It is translated as CASRTSGGVYEQYF.